This record concerns one TCR beta chain sequence. This clone's antigen is unknown. The sample holds no much larger clone one base away, and base qualities are not on file. The sample belongs to a study of blood T cell repertoires in COVID-19 (dated by TCRdb to 2018 to 2021). For the study in its entirety: The collaborator samples originated in the United States, Italy and Spain and spanned the acute and convalescent phases of COVID-19. The prospective study material was composed of cDNA or gDNA derived from T cells, B-cell-depleted T cells, or PBMCs. A de-identified subject ID, COVID-19 status, age in years and sex were almost always included in the sample metadata. Where available, HLA class I and class II types were taken from metadata supplied by the sample provider and were not determined by assay-based typing. The samples were drawn from two sources: the first 160 participants of the ongoing ImmuneRACE study, and some 1,300 subjects contributed by 6 global collaborators. A freely available public database, intended as a resource for researchers studying the immune response to SARS-CoV-2, is where the repertoires were released. The dataset comprised deeply sampled blood TCRbeta repertoires from subjects exposed to, actively infected with, or recovered from COVID-19. Beyond this particular receptor, the publication reports: The quantity of clinical and demographic metadata differed by source and by participant and was supplied without curation.

V trim: 10 bases; J trim: 6 bases; unmatched bases: 8. Including the terminal cysteine and phenylalanine, the CDR3 comprises 14 residues. Only the CDR3 DNA is retained, 42 bases long and in frame from the first base. The CDR1 and CDR2 encoded by the germline V gene are MNHEY and SVGAGI. The immunoSEQ Assay, a bias-controlled multiplex PCR, was used to amplify TCRbeta CDR3 regions from genomic DNA. As for how the authors treated the data: Nucleated cell counts per sample were estimated from amplification of reference gene primers within the assay. To quantify the absolute abundance of each unique TCRbeta CDR3 rearrangement, sequence reads were collapsed and filtered. For each sample, productive Simpson clonality was calculated by taking the square root of Simpson's diversity index across productive rearrangements. The table comes from immuneACCESS by way of TCRdb, which keeps in-frame sequences with V and J called. Part of the clones is missing from these tables; in studies checked, under half for an unresolved V gene and the rest for unknown reasons. V, J and clone size are taken as reported in that table, and D and trimming were inferred from the DNA itself. In all, the sample holds around 160,000 clones, and approximately 93% of those were seen once. Roughly 1.9% of the sample rests with the top ten.

At one collaborating source in Seattle, patients were enrolled during active infection and were followed longitudinally through the course of disease. Collaborating institutions collected whole blood in K2EDTA tubes following their own protocols. Collaborator samples were shipped for TCRbeta analysis as frozen whole blood, isolated PBMCs, or DNA extracted from either sample type. The chain joins TRBV6-5 to TRBJ2-1, and 11 junction bases match TRBD1. This TCR came from a woman in her sixties with COVID-19, enrolled during active disease. The sample taken for sequencing was peripheral blood. The CDR3 protein: CATIRDRGFNEQFF. Here is the DNA: TGTGCCACAATCCGGGACAGGGGGTTCAATGAGCAGTTCTTC.